The clone carrying this T cell receptor (beta chain) was seen only a few times. This sample was included in a study of early T cells in non-severe SARS-CoV-2 infection. CDR1 SQVTM and CDR2 ANQGSEA come from the germline V gene. V was shortened by 4 bases and J by 4 bases, with 8 bases between the two germline ends. The CDR3 totals 12 residues. A single record per CDR3 protein comes from TCRdb applying MiXCR to the 5' RACE reads. The profile covers roughly 90,000 distinct CDR3 sequences, with under 15% appearing a single time and 0.5% to 0.75% taken by the ten largest. This chain links TRBV29-1 with TRBJ1-3; D not resolved. The sequence derives from an adult who was a healthcare worker with PCR-confirmed SARS-CoV-2 infection or an uninfected control (not recorded which). The sample was whole blood. The CDR3 region has the DNA TGCAGCGTTGCTGGGAGGGGAAACACCATATATTTT. Translation: CSVAGRGNTIYF.